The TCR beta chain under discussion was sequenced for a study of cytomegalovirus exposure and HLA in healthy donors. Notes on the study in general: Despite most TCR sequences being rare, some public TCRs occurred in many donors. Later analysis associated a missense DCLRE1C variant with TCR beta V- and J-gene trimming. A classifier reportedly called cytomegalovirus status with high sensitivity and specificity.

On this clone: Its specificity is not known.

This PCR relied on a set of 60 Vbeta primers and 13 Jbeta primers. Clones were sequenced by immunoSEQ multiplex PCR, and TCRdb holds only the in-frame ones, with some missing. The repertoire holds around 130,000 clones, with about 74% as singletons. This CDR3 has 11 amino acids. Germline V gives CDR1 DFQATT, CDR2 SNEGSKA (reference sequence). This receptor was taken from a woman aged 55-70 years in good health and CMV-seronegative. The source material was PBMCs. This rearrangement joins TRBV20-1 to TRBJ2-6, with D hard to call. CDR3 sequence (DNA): TGCAGCTACTCTGGGGCCAACGTCCTGACTTTC. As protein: CSYSGANVLTF.